The clone carrying this TCR beta chain came up a few times. What it binds is not known. These data originate in a study of identical twins. Findings and limits, study-wide: Fewer insertions marked abundant cord blood beta clonotypes; young adult naive trended weakly, memory not at all.

The V end was cut by 4 bases, the J end by 10 bases, with 12 bases between. CDR1 is SGHRS, CDR2 YFSETQ, per germline. This CDR3 region has 12 residues. TCRdb re-analysed the 5' RACE reads in MiXCR, keeping a single row per CDR3 protein. The sample contains 450,000 to 600,000 distinct CDR3 sequences, under 25% of which appear only once. These data were also reused for a study on yellow fever vaccine responses in identical twins.

The chain links TRBV5-1 to TRBJ2-1; D is perhaps TRBD2 (5 bases). This clonotype was sampled from a woman aged 18-35 years in good health. Sequencing was carried out using CD4+ T cells sorted from blood. The CDR3 DNA sequence: TGCGCCAGCAGCCTTGAGACTAACGAGCAGTTCTTC. It translates to CASSLETNEQFF. The variable domain in full, with the rest retrieved from reference TRBV5-1 and TRBJ2-1, is KAGVTQTPRYLIKTRGQQVTLSCSPISGHRSVSWYQQTPGQGLQFLFEYFSETQRNKGNFPGRFSGRQFSNSRSEMNVSTLELGDSALYLCASSLETNEQFFGPGTRLTVL.